Listed here are 4 T cell receptor beta chains from one sample, sequenced in a study of chemoradiotherapy in HPV16-positive cancers. Clones were sequenced by immunoSEQ multiplex PCR, and TCRdb holds only the in-frame ones, with some missing. The sample holds more than 20,000 clones, roughly 87% seen once. The sample in question was blood, obtained from a patient who underwent chemoradiotherapy. These receptors all come from a human donor with HPV-associated anogenital cancer.

V usage is TRBV25-1 and J usage is TRBJ2-1; a weak D match, TRBD2 (5 bases). Trimming shortened V by 3 bases and J by 0 bases, and 9 bases separated the two germline ends. CDR1 is MGHDK and CDR2 is SYGVNS in the germline V gene. The CDR3 consists of 15 residues. CDR3 region: CASSDTRSSYNEQFF. The CDR3 DNA follows: TGTGCCAGCAGTGATACTAGAAGCTCCTACAATGAGCAGTTCTTC.

The chain employs TRBV29-1 and TRBJ2-1; D possibly uses TRBD1 or TRBD2 (5 bases each). The germline V gene has CDR1 SQVTM and CDR2 ANQGSEA. V was trimmed by 8 bases and J by 10 bases, leaving 15 bases between them. There are 11 residues in the CDR3. The chain's CDR3 is CSPHSGAEQFF. The DNA of the CDR3 is TGCAGCCCCCATTCCGGGGCCGAGCAGTTCTTC.

V is TRBV15 and J is TRBJ1-3; no clear D. There are 16 residues in the CDR3. V lost 0 bases and J 0 bases, leaving 9 bases between the germline ends. CDR1 is LNHNV, CDR2 YYDKDF, per germline (reference sequence). This CDR3 reads CATSRDPSYSGNTIYF. In DNA, the CDR3 is TGTGCCACCAGCAGAGATCCCAGCTACTCTGGAAACACCATATATTTT.

The count of this clone is one. V usage is TRBV5-1 and J usage is TRBJ1-4; D might be TRBD1 (5 bases). Trimming pared 4 bases from V and 7 bases from J, leaving 20 bases between. CDR3 length equals 16 residues. The germline gives CDR1 SGHRS, CDR2 YFSETQ. CDR3 DNA sequence: TGCGCCAGCAGCCCAGACTTACTGGGGGGTAGTGAAAAACTGTTTTTT. It yields the protein CASSPDLLGGSEKLFF.